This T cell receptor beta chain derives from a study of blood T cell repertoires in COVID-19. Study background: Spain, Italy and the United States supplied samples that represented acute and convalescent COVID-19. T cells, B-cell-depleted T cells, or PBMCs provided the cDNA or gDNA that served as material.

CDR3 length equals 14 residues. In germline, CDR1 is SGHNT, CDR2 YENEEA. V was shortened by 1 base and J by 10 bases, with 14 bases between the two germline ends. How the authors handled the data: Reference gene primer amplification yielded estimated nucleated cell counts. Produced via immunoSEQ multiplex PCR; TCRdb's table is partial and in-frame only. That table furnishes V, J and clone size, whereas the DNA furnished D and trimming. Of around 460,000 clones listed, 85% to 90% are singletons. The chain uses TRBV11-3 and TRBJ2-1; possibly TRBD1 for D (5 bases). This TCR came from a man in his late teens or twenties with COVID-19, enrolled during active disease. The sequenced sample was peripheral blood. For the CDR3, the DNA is TGTGCCAGCAGCTTAGCGGGCGGAAGGGGCGAGCAGTTCTTC. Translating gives CASSLAGGRGEQFF.